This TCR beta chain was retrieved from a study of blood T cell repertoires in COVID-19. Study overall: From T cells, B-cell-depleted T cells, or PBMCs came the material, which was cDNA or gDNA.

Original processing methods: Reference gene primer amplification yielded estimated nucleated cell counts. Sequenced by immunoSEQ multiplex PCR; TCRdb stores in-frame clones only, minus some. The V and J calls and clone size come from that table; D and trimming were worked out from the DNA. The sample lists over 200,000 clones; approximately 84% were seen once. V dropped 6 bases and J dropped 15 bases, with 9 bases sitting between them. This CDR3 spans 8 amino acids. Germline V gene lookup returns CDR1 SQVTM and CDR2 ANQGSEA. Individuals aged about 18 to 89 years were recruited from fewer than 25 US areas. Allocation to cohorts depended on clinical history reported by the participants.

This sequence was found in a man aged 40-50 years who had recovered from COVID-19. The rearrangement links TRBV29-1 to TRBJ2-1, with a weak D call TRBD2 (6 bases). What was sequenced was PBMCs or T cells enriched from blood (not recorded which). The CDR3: CSVEGGFF. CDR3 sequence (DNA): TGCAGCGTGGAGGGAGGGTTCTTC.